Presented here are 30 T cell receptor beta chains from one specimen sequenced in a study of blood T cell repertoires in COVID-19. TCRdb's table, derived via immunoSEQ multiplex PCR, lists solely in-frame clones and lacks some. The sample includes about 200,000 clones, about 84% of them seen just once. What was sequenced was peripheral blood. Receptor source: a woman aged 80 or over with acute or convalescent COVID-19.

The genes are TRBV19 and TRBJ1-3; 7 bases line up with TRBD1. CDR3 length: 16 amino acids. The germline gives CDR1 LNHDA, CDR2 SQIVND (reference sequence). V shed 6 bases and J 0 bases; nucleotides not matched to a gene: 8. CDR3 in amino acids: CASRTGWVSSGNTIYF. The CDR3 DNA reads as TGTGCCAGTAGGACAGGGTGGGTCAGCTCTGGAAACACCATATATTTT.

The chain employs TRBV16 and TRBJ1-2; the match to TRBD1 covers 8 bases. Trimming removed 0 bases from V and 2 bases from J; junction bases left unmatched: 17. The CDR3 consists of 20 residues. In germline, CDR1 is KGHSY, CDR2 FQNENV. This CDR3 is CASSQSRGRQGAPPNYGYTF. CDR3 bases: TGTGCCAGCAGCCAATCCCGGGGGAGGCAGGGGGCACCACCAAACTATGGCTACACCTTC.

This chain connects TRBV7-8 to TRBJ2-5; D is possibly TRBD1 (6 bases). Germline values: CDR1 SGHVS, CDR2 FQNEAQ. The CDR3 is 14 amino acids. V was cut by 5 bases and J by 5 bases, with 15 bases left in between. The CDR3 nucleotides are TGTGCCAGCAGCCCAAATGGGGGCGGGGAGACCCAGTACTTC. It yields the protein CASSPNGGGETQYF.

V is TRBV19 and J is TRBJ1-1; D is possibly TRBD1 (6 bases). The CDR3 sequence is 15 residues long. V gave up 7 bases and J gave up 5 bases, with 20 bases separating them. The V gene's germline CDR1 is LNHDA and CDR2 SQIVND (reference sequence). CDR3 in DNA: TGTGCCAGTACCCCGACGGCGGGGGGCAGGACTGAAGCTTTCTTT. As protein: CASTPTAGGRTEAFF.

CDR3 protein: CASSVRPGDTEAFF. The CDR3 DNA is TGTGCCAGCTCAGTCCGGCCGGGGGACACTGAAGCTTTCTTT. The rearrangement joins TRBV18 to TRBJ1-1, with TRBD1 as a possible D gene (5 bases). Germline-derived CDR1 and CDR2 are KGHSH and LQKENI. V was clipped by 5 bases and J by 3 bases, with 13 bases between them. This CDR3 is 14 amino acids long.

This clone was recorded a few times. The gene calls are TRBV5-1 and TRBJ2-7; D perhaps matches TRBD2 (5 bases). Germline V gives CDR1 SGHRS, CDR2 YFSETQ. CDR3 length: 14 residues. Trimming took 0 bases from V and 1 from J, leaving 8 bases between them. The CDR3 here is CASSLGGRSYEQYF. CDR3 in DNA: TGCGCCAGCAGCTTGGGAGGGCGTTCCTACGAGCAGTACTTC.

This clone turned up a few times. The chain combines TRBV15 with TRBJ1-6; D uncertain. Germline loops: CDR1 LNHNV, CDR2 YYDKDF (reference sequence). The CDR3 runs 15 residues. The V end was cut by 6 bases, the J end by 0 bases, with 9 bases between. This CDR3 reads CATRPPSSYNSPLHF. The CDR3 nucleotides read TGTGCCACCAGGCCACCGAGCTCCTATAATTCACCCCTCCACTTT.

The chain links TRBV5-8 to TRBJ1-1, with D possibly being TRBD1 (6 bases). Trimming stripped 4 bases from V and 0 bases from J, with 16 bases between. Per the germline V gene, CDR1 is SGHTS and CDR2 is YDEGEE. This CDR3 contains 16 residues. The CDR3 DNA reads TGTGCCAGCAGCACCGGGACACCTAGTCTGAACACTGAAGCTTTCTTT. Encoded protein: CASSTGTPSLNTEAFF.

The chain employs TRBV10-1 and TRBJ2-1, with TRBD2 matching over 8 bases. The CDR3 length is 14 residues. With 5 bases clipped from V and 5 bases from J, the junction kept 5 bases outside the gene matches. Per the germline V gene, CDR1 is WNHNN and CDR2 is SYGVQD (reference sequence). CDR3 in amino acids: CASSSSGRHNEQFF. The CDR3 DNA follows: TGCGCCAGCAGTTCTAGCGGGCGACACAATGAGCAGTTCTTC.

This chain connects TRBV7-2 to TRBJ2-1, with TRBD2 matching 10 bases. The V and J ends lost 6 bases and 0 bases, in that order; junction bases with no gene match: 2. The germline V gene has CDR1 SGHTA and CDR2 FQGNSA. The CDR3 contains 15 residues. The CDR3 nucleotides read TGTGCCAGCAGTCCTAGCGGGAGCTCCTACAATGAGCAGTTCTTC. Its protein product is CASSPSGSSYNEQFF.

The chain's CDR3 is CASSSRARSGANVLTF. In nucleotides, the CDR3 is TGTGCCAGCAGCTCCAGGGCCCGCTCTGGGGCCAACGTCCTGACTTTC. The genes are TRBV11-2 and TRBJ2-6; perhaps TRBD1 as D (5 bases). Between the trimmed V and J ends, which lost 4 bases and 0 bases, there was a span of 10 bases. Germline V lookup: CDR1 SGHAT, CDR2 FQNNGV. The CDR3 is 16 amino acids. Supplemented by reference TRBV11-2 and TRBJ2-6, the full variable domain reads EAGVAQSPRYKIIEKRQSVAFWCNPISGHATLYWYQQILGQGPKLLIQFQNNGVVDDSQLPKDRFSAERLKGVDSTLKIQPAKLEDSAVYLCASSSRARSGANVLTFGAGSRLTVL.

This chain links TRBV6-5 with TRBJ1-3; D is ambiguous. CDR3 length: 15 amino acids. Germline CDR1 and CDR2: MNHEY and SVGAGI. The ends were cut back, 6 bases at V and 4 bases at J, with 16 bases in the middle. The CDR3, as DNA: TGTGCCAGCAGCCCCTCCCAGGCAACCGGAAACACCATATATTTT. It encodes CASSPSQATGNTIYF.

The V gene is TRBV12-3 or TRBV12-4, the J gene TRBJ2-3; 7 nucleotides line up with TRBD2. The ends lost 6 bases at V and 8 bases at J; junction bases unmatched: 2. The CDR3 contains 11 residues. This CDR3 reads CASSPGGTQYF. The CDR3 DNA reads TGTGCCAGCAGCCCGGGGGGTACGCAGTATTTT.

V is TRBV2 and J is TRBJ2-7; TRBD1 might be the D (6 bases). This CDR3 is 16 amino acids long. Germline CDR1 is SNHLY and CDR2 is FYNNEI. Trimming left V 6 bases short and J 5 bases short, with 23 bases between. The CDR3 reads CASRKTTGPASHEQYF. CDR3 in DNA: TGTGCCAGCAGAAAGACAACAGGGCCCGCTAGTCACGAGCAGTACTTC.

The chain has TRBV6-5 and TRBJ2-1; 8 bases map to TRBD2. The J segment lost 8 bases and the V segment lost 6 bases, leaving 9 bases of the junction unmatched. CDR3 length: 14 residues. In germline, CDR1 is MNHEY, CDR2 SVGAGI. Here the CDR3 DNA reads TGTGCCAGCAGGCCCTCCCAAGCGGGAGATGAGCAGTTCTTC. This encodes CASRPSQAGDEQFF.

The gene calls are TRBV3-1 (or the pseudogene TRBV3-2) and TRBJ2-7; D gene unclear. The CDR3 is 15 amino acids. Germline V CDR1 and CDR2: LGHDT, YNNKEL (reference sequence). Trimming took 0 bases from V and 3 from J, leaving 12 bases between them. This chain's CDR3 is CASSQDPDIFYEQYF. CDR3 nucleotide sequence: TGTGCCAGCAGCCAAGACCCAGACATATTCTACGAGCAGTACTTC.

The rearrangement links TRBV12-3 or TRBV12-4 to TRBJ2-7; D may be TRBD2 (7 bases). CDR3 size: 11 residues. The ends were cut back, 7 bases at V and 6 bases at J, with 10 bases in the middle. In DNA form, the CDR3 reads TGTGCCAGCATGGGGGGGCTCGAGCAGTACTTC. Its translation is CASMGGLEQYF.

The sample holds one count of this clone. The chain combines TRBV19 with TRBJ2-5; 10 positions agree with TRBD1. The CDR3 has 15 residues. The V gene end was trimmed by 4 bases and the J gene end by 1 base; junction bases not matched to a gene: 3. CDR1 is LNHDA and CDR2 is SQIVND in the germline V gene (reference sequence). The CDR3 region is CASSTRTGGQETQYF. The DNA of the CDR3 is TGTGCCAGTAGTACCCGGACAGGGGGCCAAGAGACCCAGTACTTC.

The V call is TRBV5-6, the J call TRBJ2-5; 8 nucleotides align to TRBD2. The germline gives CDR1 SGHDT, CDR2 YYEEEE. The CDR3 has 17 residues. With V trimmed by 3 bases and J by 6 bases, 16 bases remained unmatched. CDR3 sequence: CASSYTGQPGRGKTQYF. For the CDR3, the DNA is TGTGCCAGCAGCTACACCGGACAGCCCGGGAGGGGAAAGACCCAGTACTTC.

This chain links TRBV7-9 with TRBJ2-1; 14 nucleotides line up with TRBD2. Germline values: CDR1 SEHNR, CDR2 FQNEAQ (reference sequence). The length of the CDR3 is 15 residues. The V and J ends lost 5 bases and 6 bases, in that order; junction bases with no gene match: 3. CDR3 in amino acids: CASSPGLAGANEQFF. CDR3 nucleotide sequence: TGTGCCAGCAGCCCGGGACTAGCGGGAGCCAATGAGCAGTTCTTC.

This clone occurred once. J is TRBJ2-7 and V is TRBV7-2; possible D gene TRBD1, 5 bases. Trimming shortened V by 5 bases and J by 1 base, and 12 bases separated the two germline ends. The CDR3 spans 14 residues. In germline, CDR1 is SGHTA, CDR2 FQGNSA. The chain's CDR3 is CASSPGHRSYEQYF. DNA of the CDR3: TGTGCCAGCAGCCCAGGACACCGGTCCTACGAGCAGTACTTC.

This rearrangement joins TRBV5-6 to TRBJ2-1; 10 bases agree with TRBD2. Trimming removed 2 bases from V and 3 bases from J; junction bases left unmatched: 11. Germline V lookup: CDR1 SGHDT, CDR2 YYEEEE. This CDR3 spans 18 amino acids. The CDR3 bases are TGTGCCAGCAGCTTCCGGAAGCCGGGACTAGCGCTCTACAATGAGCAGTTCTTC. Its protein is CASSFRKPGLALYNEQFF.

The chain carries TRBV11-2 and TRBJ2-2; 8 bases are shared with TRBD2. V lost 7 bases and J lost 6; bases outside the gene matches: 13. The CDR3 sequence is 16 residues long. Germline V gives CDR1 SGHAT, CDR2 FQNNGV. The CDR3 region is CASKTSAKELPGELFF. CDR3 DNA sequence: TGTGCCAGCAAGACTAGCGCGAAGGAGCTACCCGGGGAGCTGTTTTTT. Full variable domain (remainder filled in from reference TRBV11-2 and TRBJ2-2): EAGVAQSPRYKIIEKRQSVAFWCNPISGHATLYWYQQILGQGPKLLIQFQNNGVVDDSQLPKDRFSAERLKGVDSTLKIQPAKLEDSAVYLCASKTSAKELPGELFFGEGSRLTVL.

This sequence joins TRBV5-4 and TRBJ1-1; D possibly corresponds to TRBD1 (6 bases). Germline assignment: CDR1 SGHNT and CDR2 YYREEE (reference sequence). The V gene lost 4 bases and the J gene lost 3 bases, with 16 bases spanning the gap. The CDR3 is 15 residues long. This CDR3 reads CASSRDNSKDTEAFF. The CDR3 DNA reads TGTGCCAGCAGCCGGGACAATTCGAAGGACACTGAAGCTTTCTTT.

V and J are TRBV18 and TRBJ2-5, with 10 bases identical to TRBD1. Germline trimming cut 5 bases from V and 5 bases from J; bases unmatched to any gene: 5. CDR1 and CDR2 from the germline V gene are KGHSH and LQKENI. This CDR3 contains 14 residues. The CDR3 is CASSSTGGAETQYF. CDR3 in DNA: TGTGCCAGCTCATCGACAGGGGGCGCGGAGACCCAGTACTTC.

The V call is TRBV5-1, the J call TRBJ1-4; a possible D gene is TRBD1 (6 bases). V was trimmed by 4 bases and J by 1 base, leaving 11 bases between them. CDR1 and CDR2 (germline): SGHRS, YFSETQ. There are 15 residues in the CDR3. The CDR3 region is CASSTGTQTNEKLFF. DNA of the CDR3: TGCGCCAGCAGCACAGGGACACAAACTAATGAAAAACTGTTTTTT.

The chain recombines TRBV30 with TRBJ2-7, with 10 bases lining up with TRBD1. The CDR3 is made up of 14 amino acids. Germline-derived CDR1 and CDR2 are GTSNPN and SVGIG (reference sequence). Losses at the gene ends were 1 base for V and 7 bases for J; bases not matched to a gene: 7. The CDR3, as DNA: TGTGCCTGGAGTGCGAGACAGGGGGCGAGTGAGCAGTACTTC. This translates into CAWSARQGASEQYF.

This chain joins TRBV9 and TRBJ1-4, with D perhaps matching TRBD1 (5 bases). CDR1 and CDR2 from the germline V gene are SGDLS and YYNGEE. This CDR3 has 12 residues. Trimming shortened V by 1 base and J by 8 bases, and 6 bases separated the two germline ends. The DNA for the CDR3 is TGTGCCAGCAGCGTACCAGGGGAAAAACTGTTTTTT. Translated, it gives CASSVPGEKLFF.

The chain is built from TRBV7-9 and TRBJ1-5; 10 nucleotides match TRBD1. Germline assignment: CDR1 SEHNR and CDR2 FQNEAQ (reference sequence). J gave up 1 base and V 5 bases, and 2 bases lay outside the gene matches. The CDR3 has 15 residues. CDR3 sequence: CASSRDRGSNQPQHF. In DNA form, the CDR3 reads TGTGCCAGCAGCCGGGACAGGGGAAGCAATCAGCCCCAGCATTTT.

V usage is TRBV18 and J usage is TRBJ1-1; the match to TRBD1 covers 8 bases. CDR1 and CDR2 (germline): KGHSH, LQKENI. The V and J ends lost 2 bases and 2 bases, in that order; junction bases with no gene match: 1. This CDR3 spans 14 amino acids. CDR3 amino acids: CASSPDRGNTEAFF. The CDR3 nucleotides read TGTGCCAGCTCACCAGACAGGGGTAACACTGAAGCTTTCTTT.